This entry concerns a single TCR beta chain. Its specificity is not known. Single viable CD3+CD4+CD8-CD45RO+ cells were sorted as the memory CD4+ T cells. This sample was included in a study of memory CD4+ T cells and cytomegalovirus serostatus. Overall study results and limits: Median bootstrapped AUC for CMV status was approximately 0.96 originally, approximately 0.93 US-trained.

The protocol was immunoSEQ multiplex PCR, while the TCRdb copy is restricted to in-frame clones and leaves out a portion. The sample holds about 46,000 clones; 77% are singletons and the top ten take 0.5% to 0.65%. The CDR3 runs 15 residues. The ends were cut back, 0 bases at V and 7 bases at J, with 15 bases in the middle. Germline V lookup: CDR1 SGDLS, CDR2 YYNGEE. The sequencing sample was made of memory CD4+ T cells from blood. This TCR was recovered from an adult in good health and CMV-seronegative. This chain uses TRBV9 with TRBJ2-3; a weak D match, TRBD2 (7 bases). Here the CDR3 reads CASSVGSGGTHTQYF. CDR3 DNA: TGTGCCAGCAGCGTAGGGTCGGGGGGCACGCATACGCAGTATTTT.